This T cell receptor (beta chain) was observed in a study of cytomegalovirus exposure and HLA in healthy donors. TCRdb keeps only in-frame clones here, not all; method: immunoSEQ multiplex PCR. The sample includes some 140,000 clones, 70% to 85% of them seen just once. Per germline, CDR1 MNHEY and CDR2 SMNVEV (reference sequence). The CDR3 is made up of 17 amino acids. Trimming cost V 0 bases and J 4 bases; bases outside gene matches: 7. The specimen sequenced was PBMCs. The gene calls are TRBV27 and TRBJ1-4, with TRBD1 matching 8 bases. The source of this sequence is a man aged 25 to 45 in good health and CMV-seropositive. Written as DNA, the CDR3 is TGTGCCAGCAGTTTATCGGCCCGGGACAGGCGTAATGAAAAACTGTTTTTT. Residues: CASSLSARDRRNEKLFF.